The clone carrying this T cell receptor (beta chain) was counted at least ten times. Its specificity is not known. The source of the sample is a study of early T cells in non-severe SARS-CoV-2 infection. Findings of the study overall: VDJdb matching favored anti-spike CD8 responses, missing private and CD4 specificities.

TCRdb fed the 5' RACE reads into MiXCR, producing one record per CDR3 protein. The table lists 100,000 or so distinct CDR3 sequences, around 17% of them singletons. The source material was whole blood, sampled at baseline. The clonotype originates from an adult who was a healthcare worker with PCR-confirmed SARS-CoV-2 infection or an uninfected control (not recorded which).

CDR3 sequence (DNA): TGTGCCAGCAGGGGGACAGGGGGCGTTCTTAGCACTGAAGCTTTCTTT. As protein: CASRGTGGVLSTEAFF. The chain employs TRBV27 and TRBJ1-1; 12 bases match TRBD1. Germline trimming cut 6 bases from V and 4 bases from J; bases unmatched to any gene: 9. The CDR3 has 16 amino acids. CDR1 is MNHEY, CDR2 SMNVEV, per germline (reference sequence).